This TCR beta chain originates from a study of sequential checkpoint blockade in melanoma. Data came from immunoSEQ multiplex PCR; TCRdb stores just in-frame clones and leaves some out. The table shows about 3,500 clones, with around half occurring only once. There are 14 residues in the CDR3. Trimming pared 7 bases from V and 6 bases from J, leaving 18 bases between. The germline V gene encodes CDR1 MNHEY and CDR2 SVGAGI. This clone appeared a few times. Treatment specified: randomized to nivolumab then ipilimumab (arm A) or the reverse (arm B). PBMC sorting kept live CD3+CD8+ cells without CD19 or CD56.

The specimen comprised CD8+ T cells sorted from blood (inferred from file names), sampled from a patient given nivolumab and ipilimumab in sequence. This receptor was obtained from a human donor with melanoma. This chain uses TRBV6-5 with TRBJ1-2, with D tentatively TRBD1 (6 bases). The CDR3 loop is CASTRQGHLDGYTF. CDR3 sequence (DNA): TGTGCCAGCACCCGCCAGGGACATCTAGATGGCTACACCTTC.